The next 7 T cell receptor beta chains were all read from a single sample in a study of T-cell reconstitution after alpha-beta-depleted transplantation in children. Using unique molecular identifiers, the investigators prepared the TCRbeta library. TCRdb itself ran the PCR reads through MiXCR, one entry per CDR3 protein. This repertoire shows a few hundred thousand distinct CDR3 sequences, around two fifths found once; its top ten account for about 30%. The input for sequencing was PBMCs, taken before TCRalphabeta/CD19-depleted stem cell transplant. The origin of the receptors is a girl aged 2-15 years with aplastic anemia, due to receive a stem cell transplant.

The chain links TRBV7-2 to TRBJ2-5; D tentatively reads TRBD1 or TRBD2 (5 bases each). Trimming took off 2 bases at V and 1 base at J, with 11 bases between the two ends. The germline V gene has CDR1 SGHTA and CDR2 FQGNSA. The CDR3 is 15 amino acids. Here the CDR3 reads CASSLSRGAQETQYF. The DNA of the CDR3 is TGTGCCAGCAGCTTATCTAGAGGGGCCCAAGAGACCCAGTACTTC.

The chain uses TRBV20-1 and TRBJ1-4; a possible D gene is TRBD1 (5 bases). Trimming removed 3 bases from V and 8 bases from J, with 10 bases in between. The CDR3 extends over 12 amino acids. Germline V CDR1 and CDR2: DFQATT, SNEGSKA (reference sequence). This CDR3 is CSARSREEKLFF. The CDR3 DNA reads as TGCAGTGCTAGGAGCAGGGAAGAAAAACTGTTTTTT.

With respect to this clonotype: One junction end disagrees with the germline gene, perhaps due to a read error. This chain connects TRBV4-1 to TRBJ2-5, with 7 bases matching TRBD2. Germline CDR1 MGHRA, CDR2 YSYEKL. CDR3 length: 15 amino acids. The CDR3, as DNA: TGCGCCAGCAGCCAGACTAGCAGAGGCCAAGGGACCCAGTACTTC. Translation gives CASSQTSRGQGTQYF.

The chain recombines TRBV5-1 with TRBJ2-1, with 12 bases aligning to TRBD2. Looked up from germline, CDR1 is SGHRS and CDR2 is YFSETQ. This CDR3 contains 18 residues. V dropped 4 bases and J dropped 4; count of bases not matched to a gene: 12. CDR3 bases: TGCGCCAGCAGCCTGACGCTACCGGGACTAGCGGGTTACAATGAGCAGTTCTTC. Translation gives CASSLTLPGLAGYNEQFF.

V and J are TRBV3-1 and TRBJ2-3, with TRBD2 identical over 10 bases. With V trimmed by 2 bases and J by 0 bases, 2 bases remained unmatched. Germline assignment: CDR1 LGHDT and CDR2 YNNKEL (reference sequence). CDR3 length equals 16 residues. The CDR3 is CASSQRLAGSTDTQYF. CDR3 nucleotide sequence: TGTGCCAGCAGCCAACGACTAGCGGGCAGCACAGATACGCAGTATTTT.

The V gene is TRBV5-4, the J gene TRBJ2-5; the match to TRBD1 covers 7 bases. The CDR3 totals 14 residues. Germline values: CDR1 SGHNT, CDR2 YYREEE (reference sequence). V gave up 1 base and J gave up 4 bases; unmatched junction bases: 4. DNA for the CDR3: TGTGCCAGCAGCTTGAGACAGGGAAGAGAGACCCAGTACTTC. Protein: CASSLRQGRETQYF.

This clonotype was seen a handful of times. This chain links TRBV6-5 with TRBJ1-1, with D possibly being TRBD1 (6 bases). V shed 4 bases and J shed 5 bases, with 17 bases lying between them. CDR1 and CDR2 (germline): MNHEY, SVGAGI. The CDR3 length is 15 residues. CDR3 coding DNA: TGTGCCAGCAGTTTCCAGGGGCCGGGGAGTACTGAAGCTTTCTTT. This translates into CASSFQGPGSTEAFF.